What follows describes a single TCR beta chain. Repertoires were generated with immunoSEQ multiplex PCR, while TCRdb's copy carries only in-frame clones and drops some. The table shows tens of thousands of clones, with about 84% occurring only once. This sample is part of a study of OX40 agonist ivuxolimab in advanced cancers. Study as a whole: Ivuxolimab was administered intravenously to patients at 0.01 to 10 mg/kg every 2 weeks.

Germline V gives CDR1 SNHLY, CDR2 FYNNEI. Trimming removed 3 bases at V and 6 bases at J, with 11 bases between. The CDR3 is 13 amino acids. Sequences were derived from CD4+ or CD8+ T cells sorted from blood, sampled in a trial of the OX40 agonist ivuxolimab. This receptor was obtained from an adult with an advanced solid tumor such as melanoma, head and neck, liver or kidney cancer. The rearrangement links TRBV2 to TRBJ1-1; D gene uncertain. The CDR3: CASSEAGKAEAFF. The DNA of the CDR3 is TGTGCCAGCAGTGAGGCGGGGAAGGCTGAAGCTTTCTTT.